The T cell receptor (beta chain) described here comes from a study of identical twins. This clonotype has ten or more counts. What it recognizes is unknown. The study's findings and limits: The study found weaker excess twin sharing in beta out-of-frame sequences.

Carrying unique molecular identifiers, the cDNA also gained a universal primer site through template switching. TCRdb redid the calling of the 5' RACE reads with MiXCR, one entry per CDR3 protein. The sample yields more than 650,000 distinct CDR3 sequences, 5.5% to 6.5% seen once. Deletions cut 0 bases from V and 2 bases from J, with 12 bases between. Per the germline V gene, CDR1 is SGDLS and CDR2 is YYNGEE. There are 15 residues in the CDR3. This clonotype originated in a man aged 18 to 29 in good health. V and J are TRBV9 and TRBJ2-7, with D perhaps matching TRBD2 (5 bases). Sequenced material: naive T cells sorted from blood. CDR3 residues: CASSVGLAGAYEQYF. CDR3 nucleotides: TGTGCCAGCAGCGTAGGCCTCGCCGGGGCCTACGAGCAGTACTTC.